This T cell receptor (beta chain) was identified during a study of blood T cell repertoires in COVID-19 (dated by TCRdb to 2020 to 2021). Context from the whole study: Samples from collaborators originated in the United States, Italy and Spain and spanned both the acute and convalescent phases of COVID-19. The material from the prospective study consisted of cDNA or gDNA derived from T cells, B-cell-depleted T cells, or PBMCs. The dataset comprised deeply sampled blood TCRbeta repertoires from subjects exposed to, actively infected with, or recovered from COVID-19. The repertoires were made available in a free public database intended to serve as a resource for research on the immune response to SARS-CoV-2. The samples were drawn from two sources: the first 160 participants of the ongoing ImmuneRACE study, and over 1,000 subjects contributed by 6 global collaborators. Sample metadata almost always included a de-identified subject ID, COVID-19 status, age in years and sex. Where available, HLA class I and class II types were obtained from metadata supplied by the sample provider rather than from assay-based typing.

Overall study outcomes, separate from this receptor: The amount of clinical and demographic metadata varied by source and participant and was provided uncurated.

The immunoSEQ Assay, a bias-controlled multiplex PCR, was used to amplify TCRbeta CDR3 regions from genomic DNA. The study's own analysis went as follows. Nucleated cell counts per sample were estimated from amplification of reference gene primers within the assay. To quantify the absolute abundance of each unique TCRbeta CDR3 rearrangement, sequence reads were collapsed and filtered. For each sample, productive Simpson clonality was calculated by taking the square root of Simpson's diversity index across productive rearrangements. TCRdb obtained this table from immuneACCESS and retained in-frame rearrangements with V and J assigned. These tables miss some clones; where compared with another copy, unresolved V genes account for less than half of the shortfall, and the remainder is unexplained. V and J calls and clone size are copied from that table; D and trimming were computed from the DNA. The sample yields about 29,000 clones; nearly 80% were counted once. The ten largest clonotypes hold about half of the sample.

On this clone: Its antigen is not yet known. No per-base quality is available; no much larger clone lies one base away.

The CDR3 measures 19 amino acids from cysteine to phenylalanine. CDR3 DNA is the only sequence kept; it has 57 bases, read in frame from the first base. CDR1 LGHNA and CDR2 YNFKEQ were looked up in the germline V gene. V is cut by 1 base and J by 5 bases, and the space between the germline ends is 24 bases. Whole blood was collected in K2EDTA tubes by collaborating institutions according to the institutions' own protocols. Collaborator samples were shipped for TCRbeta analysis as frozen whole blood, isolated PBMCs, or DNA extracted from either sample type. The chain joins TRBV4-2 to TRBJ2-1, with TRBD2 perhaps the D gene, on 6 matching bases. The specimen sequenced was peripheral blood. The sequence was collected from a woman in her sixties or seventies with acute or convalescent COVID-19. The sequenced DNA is TGTGCCAGCAGCCAAGTTCGGGGGTTGGCGGACTTGACTCACAATGAGCAGTTCTTC. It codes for CASSQVRGLADLTHNEQFF.